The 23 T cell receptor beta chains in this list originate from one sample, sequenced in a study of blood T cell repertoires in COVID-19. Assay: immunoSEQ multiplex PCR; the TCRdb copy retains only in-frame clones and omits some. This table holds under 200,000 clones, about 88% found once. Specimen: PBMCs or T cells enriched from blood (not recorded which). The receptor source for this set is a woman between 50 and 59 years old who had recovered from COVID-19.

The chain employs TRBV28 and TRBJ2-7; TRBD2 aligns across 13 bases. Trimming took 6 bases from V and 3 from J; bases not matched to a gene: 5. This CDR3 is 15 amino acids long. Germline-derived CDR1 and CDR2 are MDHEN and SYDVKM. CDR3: CASSRRTSGSYEQYF. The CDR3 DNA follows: TGTGCCAGCAGCCGAAGGACTAGCGGGAGCTACGAGCAGTACTTC.

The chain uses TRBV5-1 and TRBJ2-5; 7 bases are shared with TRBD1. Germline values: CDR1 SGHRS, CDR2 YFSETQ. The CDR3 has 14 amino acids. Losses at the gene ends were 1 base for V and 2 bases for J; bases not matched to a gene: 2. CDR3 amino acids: CASSLKQGQETQYF. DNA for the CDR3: TGCGCCAGCAGCTTGAAACAGGGGCAAGAGACCCAGTACTTC.

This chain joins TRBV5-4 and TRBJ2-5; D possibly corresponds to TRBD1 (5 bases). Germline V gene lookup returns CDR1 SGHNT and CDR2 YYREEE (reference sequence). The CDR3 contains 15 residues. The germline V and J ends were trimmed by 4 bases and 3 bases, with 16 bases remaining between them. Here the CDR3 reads CASSPDSRAKETQYF. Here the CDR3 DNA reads TGTGCCAGCAGCCCTGACAGCAGGGCTAAAGAGACCCAGTACTTC.

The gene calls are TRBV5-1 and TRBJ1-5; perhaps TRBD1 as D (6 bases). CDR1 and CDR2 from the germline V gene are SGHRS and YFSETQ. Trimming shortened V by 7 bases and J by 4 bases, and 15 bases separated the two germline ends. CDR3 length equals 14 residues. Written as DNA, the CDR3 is TGCGCCAGCGCGGAGGGAGGGGGGAATCAGCCCCAGCATTTT. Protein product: CASAEGGGNQPQHF.

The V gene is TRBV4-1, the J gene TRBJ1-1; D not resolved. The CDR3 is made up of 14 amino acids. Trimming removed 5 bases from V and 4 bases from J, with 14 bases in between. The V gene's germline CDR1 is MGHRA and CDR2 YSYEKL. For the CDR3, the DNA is TGCGCCAGCAGCTACGCCGTTCGAGGCACTGAAGCTTTCTTT. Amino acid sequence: CASSYAVRGTEAFF.

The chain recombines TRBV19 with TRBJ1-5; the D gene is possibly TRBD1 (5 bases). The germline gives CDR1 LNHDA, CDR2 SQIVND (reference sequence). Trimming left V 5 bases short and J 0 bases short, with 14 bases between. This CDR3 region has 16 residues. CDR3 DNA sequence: TGTGCCAGTAGTCAGTGGGGCGGGGGTAGCAATCAGCCCCAGCATTTT. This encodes CASSQWGGGSNQPQHF.

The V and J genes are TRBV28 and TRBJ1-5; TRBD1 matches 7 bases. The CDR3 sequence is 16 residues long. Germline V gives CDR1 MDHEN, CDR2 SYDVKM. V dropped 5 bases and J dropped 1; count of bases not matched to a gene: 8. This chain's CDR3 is CASSLGQARSNQPQHF. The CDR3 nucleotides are TGTGCCAGCAGTCTCGGACAGGCCCGAAGCAATCAGCCCCAGCATTTT.

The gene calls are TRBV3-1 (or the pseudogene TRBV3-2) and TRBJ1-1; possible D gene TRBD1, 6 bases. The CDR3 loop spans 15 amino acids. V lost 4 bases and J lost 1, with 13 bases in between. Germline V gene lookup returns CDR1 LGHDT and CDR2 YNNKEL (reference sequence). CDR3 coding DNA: TGTGCCAGCAGCCGAAAAGGGGGGGGGAACACTGAAGCTTTCTTT. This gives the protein CASSRKGGGNTEAFF.

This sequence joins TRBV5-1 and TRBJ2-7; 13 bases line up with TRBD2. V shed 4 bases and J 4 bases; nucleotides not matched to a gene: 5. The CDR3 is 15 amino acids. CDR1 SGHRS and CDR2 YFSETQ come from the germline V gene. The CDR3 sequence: CASSPKLAGGYEQYF. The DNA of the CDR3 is TGCGCCAGCAGCCCCAAACTAGCGGGAGGGTACGAGCAGTACTTC.

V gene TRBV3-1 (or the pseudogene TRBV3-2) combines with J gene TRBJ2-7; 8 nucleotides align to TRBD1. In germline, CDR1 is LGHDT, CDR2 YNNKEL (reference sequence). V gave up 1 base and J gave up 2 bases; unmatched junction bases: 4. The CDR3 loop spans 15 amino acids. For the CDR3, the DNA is TGTGCCAGCAGCCAAGGGCCAGGGGGCCCCTACGAGCAGTACTTC. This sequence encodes CASSQGPGGPYEQYF.

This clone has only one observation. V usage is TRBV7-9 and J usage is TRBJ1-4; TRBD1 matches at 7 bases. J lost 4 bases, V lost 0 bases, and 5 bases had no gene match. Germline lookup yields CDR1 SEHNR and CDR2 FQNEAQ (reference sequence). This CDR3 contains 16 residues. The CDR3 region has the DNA TGTGCCAGCAGCTTAGCGGCTGGGACAGATAATGAAAAACTGTTTTTT. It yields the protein CASSLAAGTDNEKLFF.

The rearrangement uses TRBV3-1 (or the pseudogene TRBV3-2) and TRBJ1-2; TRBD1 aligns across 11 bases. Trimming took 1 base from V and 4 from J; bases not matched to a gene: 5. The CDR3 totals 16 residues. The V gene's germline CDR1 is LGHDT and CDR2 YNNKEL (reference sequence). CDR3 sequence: CASSQGTGGKGYGYTF. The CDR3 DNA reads TGTGCCAGCAGCCAAGGGACAGGGGGCAAGGGCTATGGCTACACCTTC.

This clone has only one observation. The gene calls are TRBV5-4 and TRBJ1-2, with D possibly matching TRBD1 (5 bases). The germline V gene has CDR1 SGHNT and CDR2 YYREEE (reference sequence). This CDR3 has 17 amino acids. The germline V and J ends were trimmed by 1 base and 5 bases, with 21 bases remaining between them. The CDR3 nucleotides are TGTGCCAGCAGCTTGATGGGGTCCGCCGCGGGGCTTTATGGCTACACCTTC. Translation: CASSLMGSAAGLYGYTF.

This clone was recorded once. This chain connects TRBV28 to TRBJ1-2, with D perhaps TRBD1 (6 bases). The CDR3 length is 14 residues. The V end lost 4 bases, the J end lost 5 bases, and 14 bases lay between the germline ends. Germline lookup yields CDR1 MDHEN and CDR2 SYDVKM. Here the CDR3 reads CASSSQGMGYGYTF. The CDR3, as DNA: TGTGCCAGCAGTTCCCAGGGGATGGGGTATGGCTACACCTTC.

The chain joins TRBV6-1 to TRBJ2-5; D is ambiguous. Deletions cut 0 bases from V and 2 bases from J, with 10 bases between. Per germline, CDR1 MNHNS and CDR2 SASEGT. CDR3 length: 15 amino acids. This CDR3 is CASSEARNTQETQYF. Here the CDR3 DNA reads TGTGCCAGCAGTGAAGCCAGAAACACACAAGAGACCCAGTACTTC.

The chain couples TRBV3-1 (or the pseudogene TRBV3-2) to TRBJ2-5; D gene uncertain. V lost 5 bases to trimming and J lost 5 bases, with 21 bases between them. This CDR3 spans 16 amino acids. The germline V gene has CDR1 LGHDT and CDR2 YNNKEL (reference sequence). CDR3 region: CASSTSSPISSETQYF. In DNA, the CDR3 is TGTGCCAGCAGCACATCCTCTCCCATTTCTTCTGAGACCCAGTACTTC.

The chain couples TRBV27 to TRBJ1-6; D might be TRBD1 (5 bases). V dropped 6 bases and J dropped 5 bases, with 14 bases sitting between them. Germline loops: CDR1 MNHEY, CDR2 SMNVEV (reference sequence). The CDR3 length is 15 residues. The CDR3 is CASRGGALNNSPLHF. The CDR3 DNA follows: TGTGCCAGCAGGGGCGGGGCCCTTAATAATTCACCCCTCCACTTT.

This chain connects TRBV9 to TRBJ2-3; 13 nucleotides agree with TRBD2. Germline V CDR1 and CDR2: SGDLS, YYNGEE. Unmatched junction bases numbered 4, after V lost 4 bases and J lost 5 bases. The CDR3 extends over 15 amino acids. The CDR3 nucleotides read TGTGCCAGCAGCCCAGGGACTAGCGGGAAAGATACGCAGTATTTT. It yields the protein CASSPGTSGKDTQYF.

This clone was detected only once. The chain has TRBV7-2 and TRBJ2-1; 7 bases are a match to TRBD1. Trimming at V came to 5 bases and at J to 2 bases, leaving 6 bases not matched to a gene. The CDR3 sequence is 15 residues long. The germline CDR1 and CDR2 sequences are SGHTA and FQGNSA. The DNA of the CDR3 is TGTGCCAGCAGCCGTGGACAGGTCGCCTACAATGAGCAGTTCTTC. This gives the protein CASSRGQVAYNEQFF.

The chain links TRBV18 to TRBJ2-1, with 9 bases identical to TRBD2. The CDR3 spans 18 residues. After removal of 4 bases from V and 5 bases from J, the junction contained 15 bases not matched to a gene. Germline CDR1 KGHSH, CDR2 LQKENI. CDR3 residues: CASSRYGLAGKGDNEQFF. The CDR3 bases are TGTGCCAGCTCACGGTACGGCCTAGCGGGAAAGGGAGACAATGAGCAGTTCTTC.

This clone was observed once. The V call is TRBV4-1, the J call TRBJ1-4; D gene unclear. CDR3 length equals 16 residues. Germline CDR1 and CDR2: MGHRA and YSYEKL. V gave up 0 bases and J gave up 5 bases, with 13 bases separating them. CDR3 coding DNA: TGCGCCAGCAGCCAAGATTCAGGCTACCTGAATGAAAAACTGTTTTTT. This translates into CASSQDSGYLNEKLFF.

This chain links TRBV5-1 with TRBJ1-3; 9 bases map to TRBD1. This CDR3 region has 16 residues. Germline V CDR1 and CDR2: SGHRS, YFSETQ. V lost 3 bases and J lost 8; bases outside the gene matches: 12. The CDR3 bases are TGCGCCAGCAGCTCCCACAGGGGGCCCGGGTCTGACACCATATATTTT. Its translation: CASSSHRGPGSDTIYF.

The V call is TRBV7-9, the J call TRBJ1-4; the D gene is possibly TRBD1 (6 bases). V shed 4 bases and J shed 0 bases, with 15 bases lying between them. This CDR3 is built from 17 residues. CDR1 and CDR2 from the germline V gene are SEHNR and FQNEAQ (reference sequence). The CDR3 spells CASSSRTAPSTNEKLFF. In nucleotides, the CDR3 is TGTGCCAGCAGCTCGCGGACAGCGCCCTCAACTAATGAAAAACTGTTTTTT.